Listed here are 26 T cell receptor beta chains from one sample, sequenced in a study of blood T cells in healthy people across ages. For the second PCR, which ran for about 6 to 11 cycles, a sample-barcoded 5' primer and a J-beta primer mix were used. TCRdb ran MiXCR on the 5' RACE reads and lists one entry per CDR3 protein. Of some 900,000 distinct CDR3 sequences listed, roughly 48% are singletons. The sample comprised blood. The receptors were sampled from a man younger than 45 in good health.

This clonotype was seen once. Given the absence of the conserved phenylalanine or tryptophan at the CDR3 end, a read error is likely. The CDR3 DNA follows: TGTGCCAGCACCCCAGCAGGGGGTAGCAATCAGCCCCAGCATATT. Protein sequence: CASTPAGGSNQPQHI. The chain joins TRBV4-2 to TRBJ1-5, with 7 bases that match TRBD1. After removal of 7 bases from V and 0 bases from J, the junction contained 6 bases not matched to a gene. Per germline, CDR1 LGHNA and CDR2 YNFKEQ. The CDR3 spans 15 residues.

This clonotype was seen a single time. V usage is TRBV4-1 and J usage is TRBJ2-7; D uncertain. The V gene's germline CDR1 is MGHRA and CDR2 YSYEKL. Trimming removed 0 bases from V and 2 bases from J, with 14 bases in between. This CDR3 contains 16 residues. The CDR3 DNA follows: TGCGCCAGCAGCCAAGAGGGCTTTTCGCTTCCCTACGAGCAGTACTTC. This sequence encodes CASSQEGFSLPYEQYF.

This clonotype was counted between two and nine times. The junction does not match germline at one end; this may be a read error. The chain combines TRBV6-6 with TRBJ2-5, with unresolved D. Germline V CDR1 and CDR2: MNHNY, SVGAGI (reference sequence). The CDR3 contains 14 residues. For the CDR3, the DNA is TGTGCCAGCAGTTACACATCACACCAGGAGACCCAGTACTTC. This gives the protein CASSYTSHQETQYF.

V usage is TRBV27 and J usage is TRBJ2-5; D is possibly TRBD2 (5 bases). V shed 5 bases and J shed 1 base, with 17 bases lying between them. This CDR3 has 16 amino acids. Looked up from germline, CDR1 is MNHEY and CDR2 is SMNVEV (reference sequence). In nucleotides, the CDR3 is TGTGCCAGCAGTCCCTCTTGGAGCGGAGTCCAAGAGACCCAGTACTTC. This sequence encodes CASSPSWSGVQETQYF.

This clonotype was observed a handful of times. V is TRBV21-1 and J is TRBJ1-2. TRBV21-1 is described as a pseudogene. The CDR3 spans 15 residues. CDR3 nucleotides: TGTGCCAGCAGCAAAGTACCAGCCCACCACTATGGCTACACCTTC. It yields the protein CASSKVPAHHYGYTF.

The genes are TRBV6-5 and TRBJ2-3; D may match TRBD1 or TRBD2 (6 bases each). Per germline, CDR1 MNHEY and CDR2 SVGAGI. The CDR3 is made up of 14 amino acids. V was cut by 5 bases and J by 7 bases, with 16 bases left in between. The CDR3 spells CASSDRGGGNTQYF. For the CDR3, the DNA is TGTGCCAGCAGTGATCGAGGAGGGGGGAATACGCAGTATTTT.

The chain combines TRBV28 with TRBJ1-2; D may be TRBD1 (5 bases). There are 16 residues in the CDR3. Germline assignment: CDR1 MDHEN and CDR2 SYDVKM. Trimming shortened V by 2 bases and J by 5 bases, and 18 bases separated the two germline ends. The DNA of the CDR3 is TGTGCCAGCAGTTTAAGTTGGAGGCAGGGTGGGTATGGCTACACCTTC. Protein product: CASSLSWRQGGYGYTF.

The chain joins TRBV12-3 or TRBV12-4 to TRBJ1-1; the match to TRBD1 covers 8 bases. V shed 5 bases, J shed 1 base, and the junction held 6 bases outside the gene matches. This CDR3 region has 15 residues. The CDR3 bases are TGTGCCAGCAGTCCGGGACAGGCAGCGAACACTGAAGCTTTCTTT. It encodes CASSPGQAANTEAFF.

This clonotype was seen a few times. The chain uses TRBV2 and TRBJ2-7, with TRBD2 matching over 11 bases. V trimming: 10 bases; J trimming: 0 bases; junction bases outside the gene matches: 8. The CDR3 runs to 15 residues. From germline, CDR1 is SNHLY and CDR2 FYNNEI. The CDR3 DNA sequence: TGTGCCACCCGGAAGACTAGCGGGGACTCCTACGAGCAGTACTTC. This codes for CATRKTSGDSYEQYF.

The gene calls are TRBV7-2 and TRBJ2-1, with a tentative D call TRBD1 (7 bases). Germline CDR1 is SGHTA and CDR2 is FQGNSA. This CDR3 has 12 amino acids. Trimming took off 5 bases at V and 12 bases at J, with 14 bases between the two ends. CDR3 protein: CASSPQGEVQFF. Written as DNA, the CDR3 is TGTGCCAGCAGCCCTCAGGGGGAGGTGCAGTTCTTC.

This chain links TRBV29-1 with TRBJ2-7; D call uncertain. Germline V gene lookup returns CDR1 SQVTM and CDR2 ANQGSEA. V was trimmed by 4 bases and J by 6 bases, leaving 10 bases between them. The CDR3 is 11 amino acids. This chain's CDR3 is CSVGVGFEQYF. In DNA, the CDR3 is TGCAGCGTTGGGGTGGGATTCGAGCAGTACTTC.

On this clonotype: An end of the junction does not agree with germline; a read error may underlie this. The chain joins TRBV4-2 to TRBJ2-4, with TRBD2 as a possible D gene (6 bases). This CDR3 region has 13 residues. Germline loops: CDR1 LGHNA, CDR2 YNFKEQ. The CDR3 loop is CAGSQEGDSEQYF. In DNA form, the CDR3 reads TGTGCCGGCAGCCAGGAAGGGGACTCTGAGCAGTACTTC.

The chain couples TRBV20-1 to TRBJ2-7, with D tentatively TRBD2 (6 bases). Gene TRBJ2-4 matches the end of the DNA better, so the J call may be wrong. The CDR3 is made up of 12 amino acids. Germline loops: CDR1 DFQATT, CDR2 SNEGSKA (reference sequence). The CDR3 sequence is CSAPGGGDIQYF. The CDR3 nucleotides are TGCAGTGCTCCCGGAGGAGGGGACATTCAGTACTTC.

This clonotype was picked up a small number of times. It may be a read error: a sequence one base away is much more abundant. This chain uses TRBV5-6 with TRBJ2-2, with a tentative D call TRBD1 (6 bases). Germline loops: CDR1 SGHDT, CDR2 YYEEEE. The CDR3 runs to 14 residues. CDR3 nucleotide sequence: TGTGCCGGCAGCCAAGGGACATACACCGGGGAGCTGTTTTTT. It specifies CAGSQGTYTGELFF.

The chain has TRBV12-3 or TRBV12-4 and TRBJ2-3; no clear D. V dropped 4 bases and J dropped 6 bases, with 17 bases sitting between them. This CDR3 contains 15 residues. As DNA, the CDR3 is TGTGCCAGCAGTTCGCCCCCGGGCTCCAGGGATACGCAGTATTTT. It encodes CASSSPPGSRDTQYF.

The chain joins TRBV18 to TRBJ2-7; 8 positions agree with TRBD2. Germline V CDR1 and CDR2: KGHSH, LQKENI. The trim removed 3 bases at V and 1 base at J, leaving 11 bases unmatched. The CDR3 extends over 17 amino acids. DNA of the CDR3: TGTGCCAGCTCACCCTCACAGGGACTAGGGACATCCTACGAGCAGTACTTC. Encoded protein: CASSPSQGLGTSYEQYF.

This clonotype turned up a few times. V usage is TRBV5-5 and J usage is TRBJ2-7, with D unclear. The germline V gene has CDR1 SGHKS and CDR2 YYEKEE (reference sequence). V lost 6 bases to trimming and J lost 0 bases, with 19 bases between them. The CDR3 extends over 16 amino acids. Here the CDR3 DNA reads TGTGCCAGCACCAATTTCAACCCAGACCCCTCCTACGAGCAGTACTTC. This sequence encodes CASTNFNPDPSYEQYF.

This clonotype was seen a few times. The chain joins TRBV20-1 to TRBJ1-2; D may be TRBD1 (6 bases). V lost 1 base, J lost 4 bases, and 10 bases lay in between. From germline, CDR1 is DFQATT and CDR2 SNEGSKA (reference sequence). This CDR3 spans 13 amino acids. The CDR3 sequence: CSARVDRSYGYTF. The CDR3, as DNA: TGCAGTGCTAGAGTTGACAGGAGCTATGGCTACACCTTC.

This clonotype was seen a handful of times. CDR3 sequence reads: CASSPQSRGYTF. The CDR3 nucleotides read TGTGCCAGCAGTCCCCAGAGTCGCGGCTACACCTTC. The chain couples TRBV6-1 to TRBJ1-2; D is ambiguous. The CDR3 runs 12 residues. Germline lookup yields CDR1 MNHNS and CDR2 SASEGT. V gave up 5 bases and J gave up 8 bases, with 12 bases separating them.

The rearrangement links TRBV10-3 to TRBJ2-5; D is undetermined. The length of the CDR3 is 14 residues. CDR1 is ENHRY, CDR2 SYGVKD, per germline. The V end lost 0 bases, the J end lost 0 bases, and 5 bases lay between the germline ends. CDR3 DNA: TGTGCCATCAGTGAGTCGGGCCACCAAGAGACCCAGTACTTC. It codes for CAISESGHQETQYF.

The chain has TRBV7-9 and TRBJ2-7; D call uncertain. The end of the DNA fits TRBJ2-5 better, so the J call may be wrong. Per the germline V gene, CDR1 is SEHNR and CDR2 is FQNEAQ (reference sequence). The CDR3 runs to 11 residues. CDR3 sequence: CAGSQSGTQYF. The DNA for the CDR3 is TGTGCCGGGTCCCAGTCTGGGACCCAGTACTTC.

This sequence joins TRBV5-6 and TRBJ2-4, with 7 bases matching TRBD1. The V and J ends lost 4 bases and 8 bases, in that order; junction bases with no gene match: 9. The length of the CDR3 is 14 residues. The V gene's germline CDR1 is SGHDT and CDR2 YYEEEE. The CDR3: CASSPEGGADIQYF. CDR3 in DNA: TGTGCCAGCAGCCCGGAAGGGGGCGCAGACATTCAGTACTTC.

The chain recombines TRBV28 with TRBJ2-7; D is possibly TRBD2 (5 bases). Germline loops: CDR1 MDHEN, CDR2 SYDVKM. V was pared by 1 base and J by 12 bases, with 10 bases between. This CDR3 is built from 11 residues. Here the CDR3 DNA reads TGTGCCAGCAGTTTATTCGGGGAAGCGTACTTC. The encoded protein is CASSLFGEAYF. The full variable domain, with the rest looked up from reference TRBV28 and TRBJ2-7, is DVKVTQSSRYLVKRTGEKVFLECVQDMDHENMFWYRQDPGLGLRLIYFSYDVKMKEKGDIPEGYSVSREKKERFSLILESASTNQTSMYLCASSLFGEAYFGPGTRLTVT.

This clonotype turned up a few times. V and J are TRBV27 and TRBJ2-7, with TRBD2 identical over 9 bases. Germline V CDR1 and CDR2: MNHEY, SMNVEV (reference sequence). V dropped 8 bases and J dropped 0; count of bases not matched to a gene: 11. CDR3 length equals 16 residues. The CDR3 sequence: CASYGLAGKSSYEQYF. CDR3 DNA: TGTGCCAGCTATGGGCTAGCGGGGAAAAGCTCCTACGAGCAGTACTTC.

The CDR3, as DNA: TGTGCCAGCCCTCAAGTGGAGGGAAATGAGCAGTTCTTC. This gives the protein CASPQVEGNEQFF. The chain carries TRBV27 and TRBJ2-1, with D maybe TRBD2 (6 bases). Germline V gene lookup returns CDR1 MNHEY and CDR2 SMNVEV (reference sequence). V lost 8 bases, J lost 7 bases, and 15 bases lay in between. CDR3 size: 13 residues.

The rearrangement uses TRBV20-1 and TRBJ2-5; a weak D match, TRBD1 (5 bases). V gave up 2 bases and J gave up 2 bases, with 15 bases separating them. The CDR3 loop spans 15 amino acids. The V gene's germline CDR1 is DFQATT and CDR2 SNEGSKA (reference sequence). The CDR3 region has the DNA TGCAGTGCTAGACCACAGGCAGCGAAGCAAGAGACCCAGTACTTC. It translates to CSARPQAAKQETQYF.